The 15 T cell receptor beta chains below all came from one sample that was sequenced in a study of vaccination effects on CD4 cells after COVID-19 (dated by TCRdb to 2022 to 2024). In the ViraFEST assay, PBMC were stimulated with viral peptide pools, and TCR sequencing was then used to find antigen-specific CD4+ T cell clonotypes based on their expansion. After around ten days of culture, CD4+ T cells were isolated with the EasySep CD4+ T cell isolation kit. Their antigen targets remain unknown. Library preparation employed the immunoSEQ multiplex PCR assay. TCRdb's version of the immuneACCESS table is confined to in-frame rearrangements and falls short of the full clone set. An unresolved V gene accounts for under half of the shortfall where checked; the remainder is of unknown origin. The sample profile shows 70,000 to 95,000 clones; 74% of them were found once. The ten biggest clones cover roughly 1.7% of the sample.

The sequencing here drew on CD4+ T cells from PBMCs cultured with HCoV-229E spike peptides, taken before COVID-19 vaccination. In light of the paper, this sample's cell subset or site label describes: HCoV-229E spike overlapping peptide pool stimulation. All receptors come from a human donor who received a COVID-19 vaccine.

The chain links TRBV9 to TRBJ1-2; 8 bases align to TRBD1. The germline gives CDR1 SGDLS, CDR2 YYNGEE. V lost 3 bases, J lost 7 bases, and 11 bases stayed unmatched. The CDR3 has 15 residues. CDR3 protein: CASSGSGQGRLGYTF. CDR3 DNA: TGTGCCAGCAGCGGATCCGGACAGGGCCGTCTTGGCTACACCTTC.

The chain is built from TRBV3-1 (or the pseudogene TRBV3-2) and TRBJ1-3; TRBD1 matches 8 bases. The length of the CDR3 is 14 residues. Germline V gene data show CDR1 as LGHDT and CDR2 as YNNKEL (reference sequence). After removal of 4 bases from V and 6 bases from J, the junction contained 5 bases not matched to a gene. In DNA form, the CDR3 reads TGTGCCAGCAGCCCGACAGGGGTGAAAAACACCATATATTTT. Encoded protein: CASSPTGVKNTIYF.

The J gene is TRBJ2-5, the V gene TRBV12-3 or TRBV12-4; D tentatively fits TRBD1 or TRBD2 (5 bases each). V lost 3 bases to trimming and J lost 9 bases, with 11 bases between them. CDR3 length: 12 amino acids. CDR3 DNA: TGTGCCAGCAGTTTTGAGGGACGGGCCCAGTACTTC. Translated, it gives CASSFEGRAQYF.

V is TRBV6-1 and J is TRBJ2-5; D may be TRBD2 (6 bases). Germline V gene data show CDR1 as MNHNS and CDR2 as SASEGT. The V and J ends lost 2 bases and 2 bases respectively, with 12 bases between them. The CDR3 is 15 amino acids. The CDR3 sequence: CASSEIMAGQETQYF. The CDR3 DNA is TGTGCCAGCAGTGAAATCATGGCGGGGCAAGAGACCCAGTACTTC.

This clone was observed a handful of times. The chain joins TRBV29-1 to TRBJ2-2; D is perhaps TRBD1 (6 bases). V was trimmed by 4 bases and J by 0 bases, leaving 12 bases between them. Germline-derived CDR1 and CDR2 are SQVTM and ANQGSEA. The CDR3 spans 15 residues. In DNA, the CDR3 is TGCAGCGTTGTGGGGGCGCCCGCGAACACCGGGGAGCTGTTTTTT. Its protein is CSVVGAPANTGELFF.

The CDR3 bases are TGTGCCAGCAGCACGTTCCTGGTAGCGAAATCCTACGAGCAGTACGTC. It translates to CASSTFLVAKSYEQYV. The rearrangement uses TRBV5-4 and TRBJ2-7, with D tentatively TRBD2 (5 bases). CDR1 and CDR2 from the germline V gene are SGHNT and YYREEE (reference sequence). The CDR3 extends over 16 amino acids. V was trimmed by 4 bases and J by 1 base, leaving 18 bases between them.

This clone came up once. The chain combines TRBV7-2 with TRBJ2-5; the match to TRBD2 covers 8 bases. The CDR3 is 17 amino acids. Trimming took 1 base from V and 4 from J; bases not matched to a gene: 11. Germline assignment: CDR1 SGHTA and CDR2 FQGNSA. CDR3 coding DNA: TGTGCCAGCAGCTTAGTGGGCGGGGGGCTAGCAACAGAGACCCAGTACTTC. Its translation: CASSLVGGGLATETQYF. The whole variable domain, filled in from reference TRBV7-2 and TRBJ2-5, reads GAGVSQSPSNKVTEKGKDVELRCDPISGHTALYWYRQSLGQGLEFLIYFQGNSAPDKSGLPSDRFSAERTGGSVSTLTIQRTQQEDSAVYLCASSLVGGGLATETQYFGPGTRLLVL.

This chain uses TRBV6-6 with TRBJ1-4; TRBD1 is a possible D gene (5 bases). Germline CDR1 reads MNHNY; CDR2 reads SVGAGI (reference sequence). CDR3 size: 16 residues. V dropped 6 bases and J dropped 1 base, with 15 bases sitting between them. In nucleotides, the CDR3 is TGTGCCAGCAGGAGCCGGGGGGGAGTAACTAATGAAAAACTGTTTTTT. This translates into CASRSRGGVTNEKLFF.

The chain uses TRBV24-1 and TRBJ2-5; a possible D gene is TRBD1 (5 bases). The germline V gene has CDR1 KGHDR and CDR2 SFDVKD. The CDR3 length is 16 residues. V was clipped by 0 bases and J by 1 base, with 11 bases between them. The CDR3 spells CATSDLKGRGQETQYF. CDR3 in DNA: TGTGCCACCAGTGATTTGAAGGGGCGAGGCCAAGAGACCCAGTACTTC.

V is TRBV6-5 and J is TRBJ1-1; D is possibly TRBD1 (6 bases). V shed 6 bases and J shed 11 bases, with 25 bases lying between them. Germline V gene lookup returns CDR1 MNHEY and CDR2 SVGAGI. This CDR3 region has 15 residues. This CDR3 reads CASRASGRFGDRAFF. CDR3 DNA sequence: TGTGCCAGCAGAGCCTCGGGAAGGTTCGGCGACAGGGCTTTCTTT.

This chain uses TRBV18 with TRBJ2-4; D is uncertain. Germline-derived CDR1 and CDR2 are KGHSH and LQKENI. This CDR3 spans 14 amino acids. With 3 bases removed from V and 0 bases from J, the gap between germline ends came to 6 bases. The CDR3 spells CASSPTLAKNIQYF. CDR3 bases: TGTGCCAGCTCACCCACTCTAGCCAAAAACATTCAGTACTTC.

The chain employs TRBV7-3 and TRBJ1-2; the D is unclear. The CDR3 runs 13 residues. Between the trimmed V and J ends, which lost 6 bases and 3 bases, there was a span of 11 bases. Germline-derived CDR1 and CDR2 are SGHTA and FQGTGA. CDR3 in amino acids: CASSLDAYYGYTF. The CDR3 DNA is TGTGCCAGCAGTCTTGACGCCTACTATGGCTACACCTTC.

The chain links TRBV7-9 to TRBJ2-7; D may correspond to TRBD1 or TRBD2 (5 bases each). The V end was cut by 3 bases, the J end by 6 bases, with 15 bases between. Looked up from germline, CDR1 is SEHNR and CDR2 is FQNEAQ (reference sequence). This CDR3 spans 14 amino acids. The chain's CDR3 is CASSLRGSGSEQYV. CDR3 DNA: TGTGCCAGCAGCTTGAGGGGTTCGGGAAGCGAGCAGTACGTC.

The rearrangement joins TRBV19 to TRBJ1-1; 9 positions match TRBD1. The CDR3 sequence is 16 residues long. V lost 5 bases, J lost 4 bases, and 11 bases stayed unmatched. CDR1 is LNHDA and CDR2 is SQIVND in the germline V gene (reference sequence). CDR3 coding DNA: TGTGCCAGTAGTCCCCCACAGGGGGCCGGGCGCACTGAAGCTTTCTTT. Encoded protein: CASSPPQGAGRTEAFF.

The chain has TRBV6-5 and TRBJ1-2, with a weak D call TRBD1 (6 bases). Germline V gives CDR1 MNHEY, CDR2 SVGAGI. The V and J ends lost 0 bases and 6 bases respectively, with 14 bases between them. The CDR3 is 15 residues long. As DNA, the CDR3 is TGTGCCAGCAGTTACTCGTCATCAGGGGCGCATGGCTACACCTTC. Its translation: CASSYSSSGAHGYTF.